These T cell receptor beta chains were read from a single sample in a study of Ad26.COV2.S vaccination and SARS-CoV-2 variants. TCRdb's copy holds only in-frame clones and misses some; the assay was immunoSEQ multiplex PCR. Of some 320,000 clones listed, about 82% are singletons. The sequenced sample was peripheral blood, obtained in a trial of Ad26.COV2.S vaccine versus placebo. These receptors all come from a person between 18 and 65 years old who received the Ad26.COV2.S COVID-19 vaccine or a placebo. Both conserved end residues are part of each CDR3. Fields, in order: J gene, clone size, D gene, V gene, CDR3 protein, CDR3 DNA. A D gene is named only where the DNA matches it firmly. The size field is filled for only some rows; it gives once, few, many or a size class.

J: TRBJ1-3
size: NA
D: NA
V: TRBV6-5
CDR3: CASSRGWGNTIYF
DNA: TGTGCCAGCAGTCGTGGCTGGGGAAACACCATATATTTT

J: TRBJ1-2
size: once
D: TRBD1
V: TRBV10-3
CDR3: CAISDRPPGGGGYTF
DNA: TGTGCCATCAGTGATCGACCTCCAGGGGGCGGTGGCTACACCTTC

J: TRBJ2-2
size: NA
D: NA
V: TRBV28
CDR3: CASSPPLTMVSTGELFF
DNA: TGTGCCAGCAGTCCCCCCCTTACGATGGTTAGTACCGGGGAGCTGTTTTTT

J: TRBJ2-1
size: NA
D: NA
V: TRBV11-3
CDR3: CASSLEGPSVNSYNEQFF
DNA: TGTGCCAGCAGCTTAGAAGGCCCTTCCGTTAACTCCTACAATGAGCAGTTCTTC

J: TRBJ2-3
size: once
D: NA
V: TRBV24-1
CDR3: CATSDWTDTDTQYF
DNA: TGTGCCACCAGTGATTGGACAGACACAGATACGCAGTATTTT

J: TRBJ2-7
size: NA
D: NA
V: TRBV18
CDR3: CASSPPEDKQESYEQYF
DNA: TGTGCCAGCTCACCACCTGAAGACAAGCAGGAATCCTACGAGCAGTACTTC

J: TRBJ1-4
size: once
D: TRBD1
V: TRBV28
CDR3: CASRRQGDEKLFF
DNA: TGTGCCAGCAGAAGACAGGGAGATGAAAAACTGTTTTTT

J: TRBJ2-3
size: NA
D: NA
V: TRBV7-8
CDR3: CASSLVGDTDTQYF
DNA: TGTGCCAGCAGCTTAGTTGGGGACACAGATACGCAGTATTTT

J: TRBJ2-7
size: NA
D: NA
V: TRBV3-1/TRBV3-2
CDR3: CASSYSGYPYEQYF
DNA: TGTGCCAGCAGTTACTCAGGGTACCCCTACGAGCAGTACTTC

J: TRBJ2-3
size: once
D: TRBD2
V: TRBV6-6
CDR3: CASSWASGTDTQYF
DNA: TGTGCCAGCAGTTGGGCTAGCGGGACAGATACGCAGTATTTT

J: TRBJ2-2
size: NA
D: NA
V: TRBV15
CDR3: CATSRDKGWTGELFF
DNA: TGTGCCACCAGCAGAGATAAGGGCTGGACCGGGGAGCTGTTTTTT

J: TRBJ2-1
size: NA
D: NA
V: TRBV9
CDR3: CASSVLPGEQEQFF
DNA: TGTGCCAGCAGCGTACTTCCGGGGGAGCAGGAGCAGTTCTTC

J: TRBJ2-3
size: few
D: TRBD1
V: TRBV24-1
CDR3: CATSDPDRGGDTQYF
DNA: TGTGCCACCAGTGACCCGGACAGGGGTGGAGATACGCAGTATTTT

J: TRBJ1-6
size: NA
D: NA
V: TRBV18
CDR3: CASSTRQDNSPLHF
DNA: TGTGCCAGCTCAACAAGACAGGATAATTCACCCCTCCACTTT

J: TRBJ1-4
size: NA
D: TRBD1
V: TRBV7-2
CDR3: CASSLSQTGVNEKLFF
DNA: TGTGCCAGCAGCTTAAGTCAAACAGGGGTAAATGAAAAACTGTTTTTT

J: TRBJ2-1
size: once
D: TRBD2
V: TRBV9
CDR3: CASSDTSGGHNEQFF
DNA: TGTGCCAGCAGCGACACTAGCGGGGGGCACAATGAGCAGTTCTTC

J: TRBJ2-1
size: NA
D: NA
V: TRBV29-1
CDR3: CSVRRGGGSVYNEQFF
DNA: TGCAGCGTCCGCAGGGGAGGGGGGTCAGTCTACAATGAGCAGTTCTTC

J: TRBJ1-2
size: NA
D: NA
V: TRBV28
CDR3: CASSLVGGYTF
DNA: TGTGCCAGCAGTTTAGTAGGCGGCTACACCTTC

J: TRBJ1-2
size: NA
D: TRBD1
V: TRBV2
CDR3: CASSQDRTLGGYTF
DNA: TGTGCCAGCAGTCAGGACAGGACCCTGGGGGGCTACACCTTC

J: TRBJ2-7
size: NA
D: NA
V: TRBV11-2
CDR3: CASSLESAPSYEQYF
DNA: TGTGCCAGCAGCTTAGAGTCCGCTCCCTCCTACGAGCAGTACTTC

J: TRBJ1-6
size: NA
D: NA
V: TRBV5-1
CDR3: CASSTDSVSPLHF
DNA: TGCGCCAGCAGCACCGACAGTGTTTCACCCCTCCACTTT

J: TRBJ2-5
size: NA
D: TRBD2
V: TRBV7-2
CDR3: CASSSRGGGGSDQYF
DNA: TGTGCCAGCAGCTCAAGAGGCGGCGGGGGTAGTGACCAGTACTTC

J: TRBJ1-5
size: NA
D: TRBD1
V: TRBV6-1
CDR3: CASSEQGDLWYSNQPQHF
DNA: TGTGCCAGCAGTGAGCAGGGGGACCTGTGGTATAGCAATCAGCCCCAGCATTTT

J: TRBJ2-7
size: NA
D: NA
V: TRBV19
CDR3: CASQNRVGYEQYF
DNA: TGTGCCAGTCAGAACAGAGTCGGCTACGAGCAGTACTTC

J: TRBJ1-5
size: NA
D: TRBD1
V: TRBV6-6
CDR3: CASSRQQGAGNQPQHF
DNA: TGTGCCAGCAGTCGACAACAGGGGGCTGGCAATCAGCCCCAGCATTTT

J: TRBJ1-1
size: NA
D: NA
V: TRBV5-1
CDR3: CASSLDVRGRLGNTEAFF
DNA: TGCGCCAGCAGCTTGGATGTCAGGGGTAGGCTAGGGAACACTGAAGCTTTCTTT

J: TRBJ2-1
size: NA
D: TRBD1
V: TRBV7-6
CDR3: CASSEGQGGYNEQFF
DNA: TGTGCCAGCAGCGAAGGACAGGGGGGCTACAATGAGCAGTTCTTC

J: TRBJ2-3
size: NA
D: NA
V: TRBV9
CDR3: CASSSRKRGSTDTQYF
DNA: TGTGCCAGCAGCTCACGAAAGAGGGGTAGCACAGATACGCAGTATTTT

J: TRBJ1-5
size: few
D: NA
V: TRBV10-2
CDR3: CASSGTEHQPQHF
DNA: TGCGCCAGCAGTGGGACAGAGCATCAGCCCCAGCATTTT

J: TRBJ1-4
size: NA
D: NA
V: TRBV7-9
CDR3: CASSPMGGRKLFF
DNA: TGTGCCAGCAGCCCAATGGGGGGAAGAAAACTGTTTTTT

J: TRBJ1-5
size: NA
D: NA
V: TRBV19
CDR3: CASSMIASFNQPQHF
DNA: TGTGCCAGTAGTATGATAGCGTCCTTTAATCAGCCCCAGCATTTT

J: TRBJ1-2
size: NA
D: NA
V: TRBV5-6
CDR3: CASSLVDLTSGYTF
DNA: TGTGCCAGCAGCTTGGTTGATCTTACGTCGGGCTACACCTTC

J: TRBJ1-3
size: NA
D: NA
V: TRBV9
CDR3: CASSGYSSGNTIYF
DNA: TGTGCCAGCAGCGGCTATTCATCGGGAAACACCATATATTTT

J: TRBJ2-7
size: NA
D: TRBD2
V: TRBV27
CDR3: CASSFWGSSGAPYEQYF
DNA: TGTGCCAGCAGTTTCTGGGGTTCTAGCGGGGCCCCCTACGAGCAGTACTTC

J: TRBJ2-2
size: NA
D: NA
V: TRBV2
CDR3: CAWTLNTGELFF
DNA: TGTGCCTGGACACTCAACACCGGGGAGCTGTTTTTT

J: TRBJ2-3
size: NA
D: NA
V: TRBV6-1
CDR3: CASSEEGGLGTDTQYF
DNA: TGTGCCAGCAGTGAAGAAGGGGGGTTAGGCACAGATACGCAGTATTTT

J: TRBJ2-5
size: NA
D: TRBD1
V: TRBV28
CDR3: CASSSLTGADETQYF
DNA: TGTGCCAGCAGTTCGTTGACAGGGGCTGACGAGACCCAGTACTTC

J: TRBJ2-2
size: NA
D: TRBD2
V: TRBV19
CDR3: CASSMASSGTGELFF
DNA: TGTGCCAGTAGTATGGCTTCTAGCGGCACCGGGGAGCTGTTTTTT

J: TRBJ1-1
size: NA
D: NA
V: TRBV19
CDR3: CASSMTRGTEAFF
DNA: TGTGCCAGTAGTATGACCAGGGGCACTGAAGCTTTCTTT

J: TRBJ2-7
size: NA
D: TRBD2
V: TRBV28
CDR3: CASSPDSAGGPLPYF
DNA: TGTGCCAGCAGCCCCGACTCAGCGGGGGGCCCATTGCCGTACTTC

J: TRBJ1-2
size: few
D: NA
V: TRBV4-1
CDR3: CASSHPNSAARGYTF
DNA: TGCGCCAGCAGCCACCCAAATTCCGCGGCGAGAGGCTACACCTTC

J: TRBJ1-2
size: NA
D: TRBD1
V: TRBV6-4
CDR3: CASSGDRGYSYTF
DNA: TGTGCCAGCAGTGGGGACAGGGGATACAGCTACACCTTC

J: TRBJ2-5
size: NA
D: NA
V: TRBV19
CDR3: CASSSATATTGAQYF
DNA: TGTGCCAGTAGTTCCGCGACAGCCACGACGGGGGCCCAGTACTTC

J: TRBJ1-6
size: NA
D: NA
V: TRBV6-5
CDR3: CASRRSYNSPLHF
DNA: TGTGCCAGCAGACGGAGCTATAATTCACCCCTCCACTTT

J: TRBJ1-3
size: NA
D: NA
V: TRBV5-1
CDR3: CASSWASGNTIYF
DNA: TGCGCCAGCAGCTGGGCCTCAGGAAACACCATATATTTT

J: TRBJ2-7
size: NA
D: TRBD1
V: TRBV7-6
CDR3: CASSKQQGVYEQYF
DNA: TGTGCCAGCAGCAAACAACAGGGGGTCTACGAGCAGTACTTC

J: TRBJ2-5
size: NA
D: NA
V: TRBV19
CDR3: CASSMGSSSQETQYF
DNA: TGTGCCAGTAGTATGGGCAGCTCCAGCCAAGAGACCCAGTACTTC

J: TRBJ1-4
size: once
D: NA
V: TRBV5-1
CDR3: CASSFQGRTNEKLFF
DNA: TGCGCCAGCAGCTTTCAGGGGCGCACTAATGAAAAACTGTTTTTT

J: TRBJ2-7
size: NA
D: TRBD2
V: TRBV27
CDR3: CASRGAGGAYEQYF
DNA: TGTGCCAGCCGCGGAGCGGGGGGTGCCTACGAGCAGTACTTC

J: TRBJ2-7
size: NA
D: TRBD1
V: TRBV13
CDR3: CASSTPRDRGPYEQYF
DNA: TGTGCCAGCAGCACGCCCCGGGACAGGGGACCCTACGAGCAGTACTTC

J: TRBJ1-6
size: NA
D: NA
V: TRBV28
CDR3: CASSSYPPGRGGSPLHF
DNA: TGTGCCAGCAGTTCATATCCCCCGGGTAGGGGAGGTTCACCCCTCCACTTT

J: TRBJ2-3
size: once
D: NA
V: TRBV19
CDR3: CASSMFAGSTDTQYF
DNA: TGTGCCAGTAGTATGTTTGCGGGGAGCACAGATACGCAGTATTTT